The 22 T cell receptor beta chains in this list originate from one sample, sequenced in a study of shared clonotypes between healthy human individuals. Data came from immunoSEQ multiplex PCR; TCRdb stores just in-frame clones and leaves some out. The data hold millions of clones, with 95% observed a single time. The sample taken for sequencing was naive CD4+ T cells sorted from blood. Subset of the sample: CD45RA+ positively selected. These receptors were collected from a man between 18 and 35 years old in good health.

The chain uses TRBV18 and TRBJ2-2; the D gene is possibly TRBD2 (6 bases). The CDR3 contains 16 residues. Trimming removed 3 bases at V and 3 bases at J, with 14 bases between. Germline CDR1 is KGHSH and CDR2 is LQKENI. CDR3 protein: CASSPLGGADTGELFF. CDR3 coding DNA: TGTGCCAGCTCACCTCTGGGGGGTGCAGACACCGGGGAGCTGTTTTTT.

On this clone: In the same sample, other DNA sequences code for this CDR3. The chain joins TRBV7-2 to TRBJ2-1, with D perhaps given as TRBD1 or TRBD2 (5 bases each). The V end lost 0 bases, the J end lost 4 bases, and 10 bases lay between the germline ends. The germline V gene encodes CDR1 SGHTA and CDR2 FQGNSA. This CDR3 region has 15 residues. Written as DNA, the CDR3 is TGTGCCAGCAGCTTAGCTGGGACCGTTTACAATGAGCAGTTCTTC. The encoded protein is CASSLAGTVYNEQFF. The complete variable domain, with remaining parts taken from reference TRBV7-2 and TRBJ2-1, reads GAGVSQSPSNKVTEKGKDVELRCDPISGHTALYWYRQSLGQGLEFLIYFQGNSAPDKSGLPSDRFSAERTGGSVSTLTIQRTQQEDSAVYLCASSLAGTVYNEQFFGPGTRLTVL.

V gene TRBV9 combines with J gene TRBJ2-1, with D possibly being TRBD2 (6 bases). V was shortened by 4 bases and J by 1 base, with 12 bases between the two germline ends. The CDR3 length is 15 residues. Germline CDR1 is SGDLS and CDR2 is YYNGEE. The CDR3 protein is CASSTFSGSYNEQFF. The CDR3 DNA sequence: TGTGCCAGCAGCACTTTTAGCGGTTCCTACAATGAGCAGTTCTTC.

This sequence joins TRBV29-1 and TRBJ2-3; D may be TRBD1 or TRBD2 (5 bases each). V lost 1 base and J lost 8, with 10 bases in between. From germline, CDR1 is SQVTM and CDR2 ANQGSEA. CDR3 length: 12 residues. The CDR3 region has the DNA TGCAGCGTTGAAGGAGGGGTCGGTACGCAGTATTTT. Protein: CSVEGGVGTQYF.

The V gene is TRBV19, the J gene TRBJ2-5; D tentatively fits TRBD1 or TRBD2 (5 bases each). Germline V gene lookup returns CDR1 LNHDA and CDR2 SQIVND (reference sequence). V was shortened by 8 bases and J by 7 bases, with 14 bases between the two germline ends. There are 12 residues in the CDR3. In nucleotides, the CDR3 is TGTGCCAGTTCAGGGAGAGATGGGACCCAGTACTTC. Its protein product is CASSGRDGTQYF.

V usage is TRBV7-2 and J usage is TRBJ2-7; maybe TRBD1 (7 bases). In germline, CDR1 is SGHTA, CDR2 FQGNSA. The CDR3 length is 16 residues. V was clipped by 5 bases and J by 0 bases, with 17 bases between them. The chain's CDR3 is CASSGGTAPSSYEQYF. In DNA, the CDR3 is TGTGCCAGCAGCGGGGGGACAGCACCCAGCTCCTACGAGCAGTACTTC.

CDR3 bases: TGTGCCAGCAGCTTAGTGCGTAGTACCTACGAGCAGTACTTC. The encoded protein is CASSLVRSTYEQYF. V and J are TRBV7-2 and TRBJ2-7; D is uncertain. Germline CDR1 SGHTA, CDR2 FQGNSA. V was pared by 1 base and J by 2 bases, with 9 bases between. This CDR3 has 14 residues. The whole variable domain, filled in from reference TRBV7-2 and TRBJ2-7, reads GAGVSQSPSNKVTEKGKDVELRCDPISGHTALYWYRQSLGQGLEFLIYFQGNSAPDKSGLPSDRFSAERTGGSVSTLTIQRTQQEDSAVYLCASSLVRSTYEQYFGPGTRLTVT.

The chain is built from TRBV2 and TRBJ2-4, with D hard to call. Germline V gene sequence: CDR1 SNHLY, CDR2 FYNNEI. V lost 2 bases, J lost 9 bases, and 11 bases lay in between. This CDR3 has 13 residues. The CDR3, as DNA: TGTGCCAGCAGTGAAAACGAGAGGAGCATTCAGTACTTC. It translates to CASSENERSIQYF. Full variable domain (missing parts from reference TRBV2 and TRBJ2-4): EPEVTQTPSHQVTQMGQEVILRCVPISNHLYFYWYRQILGQKVEFLVSFYNNEISEKSEIFDDQFSVERPDGSNFTLKIRSTKLEDSAMYFCASSENERSIQYFGAGTRLSVL.

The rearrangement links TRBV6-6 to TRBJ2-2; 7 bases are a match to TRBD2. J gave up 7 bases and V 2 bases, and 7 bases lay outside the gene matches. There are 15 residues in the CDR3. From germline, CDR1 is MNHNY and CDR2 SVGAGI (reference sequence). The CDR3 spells CASSYRSAGNGELFF. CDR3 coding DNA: TGTGCCAGCAGTTACCGGTCAGCGGGGAACGGGGAGCTGTTTTTT.

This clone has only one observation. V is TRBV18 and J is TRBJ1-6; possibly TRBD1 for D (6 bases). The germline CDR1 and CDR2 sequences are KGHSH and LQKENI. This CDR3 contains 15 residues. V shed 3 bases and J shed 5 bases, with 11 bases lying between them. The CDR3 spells CASSPGGLDNSPLHF. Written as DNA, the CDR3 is TGTGCCAGCTCACCGGGGGGGCTAGATAATTCACCCCTCCACTTT.

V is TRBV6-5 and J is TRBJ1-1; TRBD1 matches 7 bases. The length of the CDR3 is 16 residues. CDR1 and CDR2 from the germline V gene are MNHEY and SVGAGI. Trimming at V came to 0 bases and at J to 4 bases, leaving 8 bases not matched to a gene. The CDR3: CASSYSSGGRSTEAFF. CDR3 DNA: TGTGCCAGCAGTTACTCGTCAGGGGGTAGGAGCACTGAAGCTTTCTTT.

The chain's CDR3 is CAWTRYGGVKNSPLHF. The DNA for the CDR3 is TGTGCCTGGACAAGGTACGGCGGAGTTAAAAATTCACCCCTCCACTTT. The chain carries TRBV30 and TRBJ1-6; D is unclear. CDR1 is GTSNPN, CDR2 SVGIG, per germline (reference sequence). Trimming took off 4 bases at V and 7 bases at J, with 20 bases between the two ends. This CDR3 region has 16 residues.

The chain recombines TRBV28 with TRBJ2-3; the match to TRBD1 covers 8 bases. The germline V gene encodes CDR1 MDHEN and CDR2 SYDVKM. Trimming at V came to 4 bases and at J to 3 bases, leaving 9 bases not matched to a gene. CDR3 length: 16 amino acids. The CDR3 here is CASSSFGQGGTDTQYF. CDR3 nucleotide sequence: TGTGCCAGCAGTTCCTTCGGACAGGGAGGTACAGATACGCAGTATTTT.

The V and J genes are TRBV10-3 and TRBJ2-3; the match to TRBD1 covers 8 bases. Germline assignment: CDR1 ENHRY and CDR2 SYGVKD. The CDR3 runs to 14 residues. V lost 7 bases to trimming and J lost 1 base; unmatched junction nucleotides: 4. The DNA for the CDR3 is TGTGCCATCACGACAGGGGTGGGCACAGATACGCAGTATTTT. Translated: CAITTGVGTDTQYF.

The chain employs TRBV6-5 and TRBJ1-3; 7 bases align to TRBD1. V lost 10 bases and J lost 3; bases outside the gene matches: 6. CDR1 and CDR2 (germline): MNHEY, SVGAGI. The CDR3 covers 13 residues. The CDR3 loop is CATCRGFGNTIYF. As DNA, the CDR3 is TGTGCCACCTGCAGGGGGTTTGGAAACACCATATATTTT.

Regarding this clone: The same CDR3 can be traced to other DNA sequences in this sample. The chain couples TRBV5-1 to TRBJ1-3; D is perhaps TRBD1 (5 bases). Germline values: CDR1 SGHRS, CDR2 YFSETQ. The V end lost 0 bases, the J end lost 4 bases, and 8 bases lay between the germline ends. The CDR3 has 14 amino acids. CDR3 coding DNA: TGCGCCAGCAGCTTGGCAGGGACCGGAAACACCATATATTTT. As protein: CASSLAGTGNTIYF.

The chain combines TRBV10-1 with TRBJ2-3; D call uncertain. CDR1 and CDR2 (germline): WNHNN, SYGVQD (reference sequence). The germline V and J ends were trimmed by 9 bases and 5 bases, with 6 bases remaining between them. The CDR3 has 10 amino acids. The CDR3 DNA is TGCGCCAGGACTTTAGATACGCAGTATTTT. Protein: CARTLDTQYF.

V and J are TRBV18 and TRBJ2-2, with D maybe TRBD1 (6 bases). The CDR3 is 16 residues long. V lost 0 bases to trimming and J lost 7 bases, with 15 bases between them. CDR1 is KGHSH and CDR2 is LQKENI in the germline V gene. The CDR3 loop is CASSPPNTGFNGELFF. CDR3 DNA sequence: TGTGCCAGCTCACCACCCAATACAGGGTTCAACGGGGAGCTGTTTTTT.

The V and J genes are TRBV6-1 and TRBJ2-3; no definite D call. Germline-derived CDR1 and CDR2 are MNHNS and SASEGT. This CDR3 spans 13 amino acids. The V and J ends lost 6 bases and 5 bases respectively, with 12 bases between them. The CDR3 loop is CASRPYSRDTQYF. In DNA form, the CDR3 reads TGTGCCAGCAGACCCTACAGTAGAGATACGCAGTATTTT.

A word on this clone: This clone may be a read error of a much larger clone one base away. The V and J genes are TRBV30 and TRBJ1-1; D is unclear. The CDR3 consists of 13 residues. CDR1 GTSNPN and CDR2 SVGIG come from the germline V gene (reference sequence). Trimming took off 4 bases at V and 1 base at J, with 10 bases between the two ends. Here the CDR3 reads CAWKEEPNTEAFF. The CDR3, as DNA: TGTGCCTGGAAGGAGGAGCCGAACACTGAAGCTTTCTTT.

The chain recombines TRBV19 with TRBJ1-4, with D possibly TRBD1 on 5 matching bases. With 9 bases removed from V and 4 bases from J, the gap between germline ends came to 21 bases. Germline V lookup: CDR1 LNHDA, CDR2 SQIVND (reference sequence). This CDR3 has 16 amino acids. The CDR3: CARVQGREEFNEKLFF. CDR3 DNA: TGTGCCAGAGTTCAGGGAAGAGAAGAGTTTAATGAAAAACTGTTTTTT.

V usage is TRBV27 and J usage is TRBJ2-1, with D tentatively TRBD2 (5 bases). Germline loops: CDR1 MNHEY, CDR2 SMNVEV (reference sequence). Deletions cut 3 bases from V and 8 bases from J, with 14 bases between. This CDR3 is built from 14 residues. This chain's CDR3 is CASSFREGSHEQFF. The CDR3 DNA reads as TGTGCCAGCAGTTTTCGGGAAGGATCACATGAGCAGTTCTTC.